This TCR beta chain was recorded in a study of blood T cell repertoires in COVID-19. V lost 3 bases and J lost 4, with 13 bases in between. Germline-derived CDR1 and CDR2 are DFQATT and SNEGSKA (reference sequence). CDR3 length equals 14 residues. The repertoire was sequenced with immunoSEQ multiplex PCR; TCRdb's copy has only in-frame clones and lacks some. Of about 210,000 clones detected, about 80% appear once; the ten largest clones hold about 6.9%. The gene calls are TRBV20-1 and TRBJ2-1, with D possibly being TRBD2 (6 bases). The sample was peripheral blood. The clonotype was recovered from a man between 60 and 75 years old with acute or convalescent COVID-19. The CDR3, as DNA: TGCAGTGCTAGTCAGACTAGGCAATACAATGAGCAGTTCTTC. This codes for CSASQTRQYNEQFF.